The 20 T cell receptor beta chains presented below share a single source sample, sequenced in a study of blood T cells in healthy people across ages. Primed by a sample-barcoded 5' primer and a J-beta primer mix, a second PCR proceeded for about 6 to 12 cycles. TCRdb re-analysed the 5' RACE reads in MiXCR, keeping a single row per CDR3 protein. The sample holds 980,000 or so distinct CDR3 sequences, 40% to 60% seen once. Source material: blood. These receptors originate from a man younger than 40 in good health.

This rearrangement joins TRBV7-9 to TRBJ2-7; D not resolved. The CDR3 contains 16 residues. V was clipped by 1 base and J by 6 bases, with 19 bases between them. The V gene's germline CDR1 is SEHNR and CDR2 FQNEAQ (reference sequence). The CDR3 DNA follows: TGTGCCAGCAGCTTAGGAATGGGAACAGCAACTGCCGAGCAGTACTTC. Protein sequence: CASSLGMGTATAEQYF.

This clonotype was seen a few times. The chain couples TRBV20-1 to TRBJ2-3; 8 bases line up with TRBD2. V lost 8 bases and J lost 0; bases outside the gene matches: 1. The germline V gene has CDR1 DFQATT and CDR2 SNEGSKA (reference sequence). CDR3 length: 12 amino acids. The chain's CDR3 is CSLAGSTDTQYF. The DNA of the CDR3 is TGCAGTTTAGCGGGAAGCACAGATACGCAGTATTTT.

The chain carries TRBV4-3 and TRBJ2-7; D unclear. The V end was cut by 2 bases, the J end by 0 bases, with 8 bases between. The CDR3 extends over 14 amino acids. Per germline, CDR1 LGHNA and CDR2 YSLEER. In nucleotides, the CDR3 is TGCGCCAGCAGCCAATCAGACCGCTCCTACGAGCAGTACTTC. Its translation is CASSQSDRSYEQYF.

This clonotype was seen only a few times. The CDR3, as DNA: TGCGCCAGCAGCGGAGGGACAGGGTCTTACTACGAGCAGTACTTC. Its protein is CASSGGTGSYYEQYF. This rearrangement joins TRBV5-1 to TRBJ2-7; 9 nucleotides align to TRBD1. Germline V lookup: CDR1 SGHRS, CDR2 YFSETQ. CDR3 size: 15 residues. Germline trimming cut 4 bases from V and 3 bases from J; bases unmatched to any gene: 8.

The V gene is TRBV15, the J gene TRBJ2-3; 10 bases map to TRBD2. The length of the CDR3 is 16 residues. V dropped 0 bases and J dropped 5; count of bases not matched to a gene: 5. The germline V gene has CDR1 LNHNV and CDR2 YYDKDF (reference sequence). The CDR3 loop is CATSRDRSGGGDTQYF. In DNA, the CDR3 is TGTGCCACCAGCAGAGATAGGAGCGGGGGGGGAGATACGCAGTATTTT. Looking up the rest from reference TRBV15 and TRBJ2-3 gives the full variable domain: DAMVIQNPRYQVTQFGKPVTLSCSQTLNHNVMYWYQQKSSQAPKLLFHYYDKDFNNEADTPDNFQSRRPNTSFCFLDIRSPGLGDTAMYLCATSRDRSGGGDTQYFGPGTRLTVL.

There are a few counts of this clonotype. The rearrangement joins TRBV28 to TRBJ2-1, with D tentatively TRBD2 (6 bases). V dropped 1 base and J dropped 9 bases, with 10 bases sitting between them. CDR3 length: 13 residues. Per germline, CDR1 MDHEN and CDR2 SYDVKM. Written as DNA, the CDR3 is TGTGCCAGCAGTTTATCCCCGCGGGGTGAGCAGTTCTTC. Translation: CASSLSPRGEQFF.

J is TRBJ2-5 and V is TRBV20-1; D remains ambiguous. Matching the DNA end better, TRBJ2-7 makes the J call doubtful. CDR1 is DFQATT, CDR2 SNEGSKA, per germline (reference sequence). This CDR3 spans 15 amino acids. In DNA, the CDR3 is TGCAGTGCTAGAGAGAGGCAGGTCGCCCCTTACGAGCAGTACTTC. Protein product: CSARERQVAPYEQYF.

The V call is TRBV13, the J call TRBJ2-7; D may be TRBD2 (5 bases). There are 15 residues in the CDR3. V dropped 2 bases and J dropped 3 bases, with 14 bases sitting between them. Germline loops: CDR1 PRHDT, CDR2 FYEKMQ (reference sequence). CDR3 loop: CASSLSTRSLYEQYF. Written as DNA, the CDR3 is TGTGCCAGCAGCTTATCCACTAGATCGCTCTACGAGCAGTACTTC.

This clonotype was found once. The chain is built from TRBV9 and TRBJ1-1; no firm D call. The germline V and J ends were trimmed by 3 bases and 0 bases, with 12 bases remaining between them. The CDR3 runs to 15 residues. CDR1 and CDR2 from the germline V gene are SGDLS and YYNGEE. The CDR3 coding sequence is TGTGCCAGCAGCGAGGGCAGGAGTATGAACACTGAAGCTTTCTTT. It encodes CASSEGRSMNTEAFF.

Points on this clonotype: A much more abundant neighbour one base away suggests this may be a read error. The rearrangement uses TRBV6-2 or TRBV6-3 and TRBJ2-4; unclear D gene. The length of the CDR3 is 11 residues. Trimming cost V 6 bases and J 3 bases, with 3 bases left between them. Germline-derived CDR1 and CDR2 are MNHEY and SVGEGT. The CDR3 sequence is CASSIKNIQYF. The CDR3 region has the DNA TGTGCCAGCAGCATCAAAAACATTCAGTACTTC.

The chain has TRBV12-3 or TRBV12-4 and TRBJ2-5; TRBD2 matches 7 bases. V shed 4 bases, J shed 3 bases, and the junction held 8 bases outside the gene matches. The CDR3 contains 15 residues. CDR3: CASSSPWAGEETQYF. In DNA, the CDR3 is TGTGCCAGCAGTTCCCCCTGGGCGGGGGAAGAGACCCAGTACTTC.

This clonotype was observed a few times. The chain is built from TRBV28 and TRBJ1-5; TRBD1 is a possible D gene (5 bases). The germline V and J ends were trimmed by 5 bases and 3 bases, with 29 bases remaining between them. The CDR3 length is 20 residues. The germline CDR1 and CDR2 sequences are MDHEN and SYDVKM. The CDR3 is CASSTEGILSRTVLNQPQHF. The CDR3 DNA reads as TGTGCCAGCAGTACTGAGGGGATACTGTCCCGAACCGTCCTCAATCAGCCCCAGCATTTT.

V and J are TRBV27 and TRBJ1-4; no clear D gene. V was cut by 11 bases and J by 7 bases, with 14 bases left in between. Per germline, CDR1 MNHEY and CDR2 SMNVEV (reference sequence). This CDR3 is built from 12 residues. As DNA, the CDR3 is TGTGCCGGTAGGATGGGCGGTGAAAAACTGTTTTTT. Its protein is CAGRMGGEKLFF.

A few counts support this clonotype. The chain is built from TRBV6-5 and TRBJ2-3, with D perhaps being TRBD1 or TRBD2 (5 bases each). The CDR3 runs 16 residues. Germline values: CDR1 MNHEY, CDR2 SVGAGI. V was pared by 0 bases and J by 6 bases, with 16 bases between. CDR3 coding DNA: TGTGCCAGCAGTTACTCGAACGGGGACGCCCAGGATACGCAGTATTTT. Translation gives CASSYSNGDAQDTQYF.

This clonotype was found a few times. The rearrangement uses TRBV6-5 and TRBJ2-7, with a weak D call TRBD1 (6 bases). The CDR3 sequence is 17 residues long. CDR1 is MNHEY and CDR2 is SVGAGI in the germline V gene. V was shortened by 6 bases and J by 3 bases, with 24 bases between the two germline ends. CDR3: CASRYSGSGEKLYEQYF. CDR3 bases: TGTGCCAGCAGGTATTCAGGGTCAGGGGAGAAGCTCTACGAGCAGTACTTC.

The chain carries TRBV7-9 and TRBJ2-7, with D tentatively TRBD1 (5 bases). The V gene's germline CDR1 is SEHNR and CDR2 FQNEAQ (reference sequence). This CDR3 is 16 amino acids long. Trimming shortened V by 5 bases and J by 0 bases, and 17 bases separated the two germline ends. The CDR3 DNA is TGTGCCAGCAGCCCGTTCGACAGTTCCACCTCCTACGAGCAGTACTTC. Translating it yields CASSPFDSSTSYEQYF.

The chain links TRBV5-1 to TRBJ2-7, with D unresolved. V was pared by 0 bases and J by 7 bases, with 11 bases between. Germline CDR1 SGHRS, CDR2 YFSETQ. This CDR3 is 13 amino acids long. CDR3 loop: CASSLDVGREQYF. As DNA, the CDR3 is TGCGCCAGCAGCTTGGATGTGGGTAGGGAGCAGTACTTC.

The chain recombines TRBV27 with TRBJ2-1; TRBD1 aligns across 8 bases. This CDR3 has 16 amino acids. V dropped 4 bases and J dropped 12; count of bases not matched to a gene: 17. Germline values: CDR1 MNHEY, CDR2 SMNVEV (reference sequence). The CDR3 loop is CASSSRSLRTGRGQFF. CDR3 nucleotide sequence: TGTGCCAGCAGTTCCCGTTCCCTCAGGACAGGGCGCGGGCAGTTCTTC.

This clonotype came up a few times. The chain combines TRBV6-2 or TRBV6-3 with TRBJ1-4; TRBD1 aligns across 7 bases. The CDR3 is 15 amino acids. J gave up 6 bases and V 2 bases, and 6 bases lay outside the gene matches. Germline CDR1 MNHEY, CDR2 SVGEGT. The CDR3: CASSYDRDRDEKLFF. CDR3 bases: TGTGCCAGCAGTTACGACCGGGACAGAGATGAAAAACTGTTTTTT.

This clonotype was counted between two and nine times. The rearrangement uses TRBV12-3 or TRBV12-4 and TRBJ1-2; D is possibly TRBD1 (5 bases). This CDR3 is 16 amino acids long. V lost 6 bases and J 4 bases, leaving 21 bases between the germline ends. The CDR3 sequence: CASSQDLYRDFYGYTF. In nucleotides, the CDR3 is TGTGCCAGCAGCCAGGACCTGTACCGGGACTTCTATGGCTACACCTTC.